This T cell receptor beta chain was obtained from a study of T-cell reconstitution after alpha-beta-depleted transplantation in children. Findings and limits, study-wide: Newly generated T cells supplied most T-cell counts and diversity one year post-transplant. For some patients, TCRbeta diversity was high at day 60 because of recipient T cells and thymic progenitors that survived. Reportedly, roughly two months post-transplant, alpha-beta T cells arose from several hundred expanded graft clones.

The CDR3 contains 15 residues. The germline V gene encodes CDR1 SEHNR and CDR2 FQNEAQ (reference sequence). V was trimmed by 0 bases and J by 2 bases, leaving 11 bases between them. A word on this clonotype: Its antigen remains unknown.

As it was prepared, the TCRbeta library received unique molecular identifiers. MiXCR, run by TCRdb on the PCR reads, gives a single entry per CDR3 protein. Here the sample spans 350,000 to 500,000 distinct CDR3 sequences, 43% being singletons. The source was PBMCs, collected before TCRalphabeta/CD19-depleted stem cell transplant. This TCR came from a girl aged 2-10 years with aplastic anemia, due to receive a stem cell transplant. This chain links TRBV7-9 with TRBJ2-7; TRBD2 is a possible D gene (6 bases). CDR3 nucleotide sequence: TGTGCCAGCAGCTTAGCACTAGCCGTTCCCTACGAGCAGTACTTC. This codes for CASSLALAVPYEQYF.